This T cell receptor beta chain was sequenced in a study of blood T cells in healthy people across ages. Findings of the study overall: Calculation of diversity from one million T cells yielded estimates considered to be underestimates.

As concerns this clonotype: Its antigen is not known.

Germline CDR1 MGHRA, CDR2 YSYEKL. Trimming removed 10 bases from V and 3 bases from J, with 15 bases in between. The CDR3 contains 13 residues. Primers used in a second PCR of roughly 6 to 11 cycles were a sample-barcoded 5' primer and a J-beta primer mix. TCRdb independently ran MiXCR on the 5' RACE reads; one entry per CDR3 protein. The sample lists approximately 1.5 million distinct CDR3 sequences, 30% to 40% occurring once. Sequenced input: blood. The chain recombines TRBV4-1 with TRBJ1-1; TRBD1 is a possible D gene (5 bases). The TCR was taken from a woman in her twenties or thirties in good health. CDR3 region: CATQPEGHTEAFF. CDR3 DNA: TGCGCCACACAGCCAGAGGGACACACTGAAGCTTTCTTT.